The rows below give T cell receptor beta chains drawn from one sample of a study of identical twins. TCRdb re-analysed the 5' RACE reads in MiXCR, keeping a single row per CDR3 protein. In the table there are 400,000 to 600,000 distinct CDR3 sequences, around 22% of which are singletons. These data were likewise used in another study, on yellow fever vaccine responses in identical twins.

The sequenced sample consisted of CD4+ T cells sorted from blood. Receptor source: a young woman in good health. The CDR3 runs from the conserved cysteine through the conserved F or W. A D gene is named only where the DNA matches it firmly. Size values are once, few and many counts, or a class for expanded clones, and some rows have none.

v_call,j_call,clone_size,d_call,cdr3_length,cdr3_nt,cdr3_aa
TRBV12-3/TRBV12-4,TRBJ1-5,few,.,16,TGTGCCAGCAGTACGAAGGGGTGGCTGGGCAATCAGCCCCAGCATTTT,CASSTKGWLGNQPQHF
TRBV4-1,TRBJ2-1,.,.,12,TGCGCCAGCAGCCAAGAAAAAGGGGAGCAGTTCTTC,CASSQEKGEQFF
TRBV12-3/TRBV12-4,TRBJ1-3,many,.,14,TGTGCCAGCAGTTTGGGGGGGCCCGGAAACACCATATATTTT,CASSLGGPGNTIYF
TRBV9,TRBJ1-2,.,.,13,TGTGCCAGCAGCGTTTCACAGGCTGGTGGCTACACCTTC,CASSVSQAGGYTF
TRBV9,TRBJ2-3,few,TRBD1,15,TGTGCCAGCAGCCAATGGACAGGGGCGACAGATACGCAGTATTTT,CASSQWTGATDTQYF
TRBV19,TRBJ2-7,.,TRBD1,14,TGTGCCAGTAGGGAAGGAACAGGGGGCGACGAGCAGTACTTC,CASREGTGGDEQYF
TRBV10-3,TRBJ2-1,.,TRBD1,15,TGTGCCATCAGTGAGTCGACAGGGTTATTAAATGAGCAGTTCTTC,CAISESTGLLNEQFF
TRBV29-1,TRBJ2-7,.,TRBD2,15,TGCAGCGTTGAAGATGGAAAGCGGGGGCCTTACGAGCAGTACTTC,CSVEDGKRGPYEQYF
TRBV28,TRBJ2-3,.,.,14,TGTGCCAGCAGTTTCACTGGGGTTGCAGATACGCAGTATTTT,CASSFTGVADTQYF
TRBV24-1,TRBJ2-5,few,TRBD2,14,TGTGCCACCAGTGACTGGGGGGGAGGAGAGACCCAGTACTTC,CATSDWGGGETQYF
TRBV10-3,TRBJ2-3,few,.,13,TGTGCCATGAGCCGACTTGAAGTAGATACGCAGTATTTT,CAMSRLEVDTQYF
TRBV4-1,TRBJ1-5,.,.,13,TGCGCCAGCAGCCAGGAGGATGGTCAGCCCCAGCATTTT,CASSQEDGQPQHF
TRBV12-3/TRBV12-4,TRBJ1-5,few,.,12,TGTGCCAGCCGAGGGGGGAAGCAGCCCCAGCATTTT,CASRGGKQPQHF
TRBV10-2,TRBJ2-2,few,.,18,TGCGCCAGCACCGGGTCCAGGGGGCGGGGGATAAACACCGGGGAGCTGTTTTTT,CASTGSRGRGINTGELFF
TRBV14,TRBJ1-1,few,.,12,TGTGCCAGCAGCCGACGCAGCGCGGAAGCTTTCTTT,CASSRRSAEAFF
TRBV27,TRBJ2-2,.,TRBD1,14,TGTGCCAGCAGAAAAGGACAGGGCGCCGGGGAGCTGTTTTTT,CASRKGQGAGELFF
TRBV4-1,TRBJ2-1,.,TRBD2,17,TGCGCCAGCAGCCAAGCAGATCGACTAGCGGGAGCGGGAGAGCAGTTCTTC,CASSQADRLAGAGEQFF
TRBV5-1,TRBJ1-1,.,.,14,TGCGCCAGCAGCTTGATAGGGATGGGTACTGAAGCTTTCTTT,CASSLIGMGTEAFF
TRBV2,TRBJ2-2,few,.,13,TGTGCCAGCAGTGAAACTCTTTCCGGGGAGCTGTTTTTT,CASSETLSGELFF
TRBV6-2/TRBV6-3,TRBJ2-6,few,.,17,TGTGCCAGCTTTTCGTTATCCGACTCCATTGGAGGCAACGTCCTGACTTTC,CASFSLSDSIGGNVLTF
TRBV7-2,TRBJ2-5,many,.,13,TGTGCCAGCAGCTTGGGGCCCCAAGAGACCCAGTACTTC,CASSLGPQETQYF
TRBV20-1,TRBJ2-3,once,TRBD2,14,TGCAGTGCTCTAGCGGGGGGCGTCACAGATACGCAGTATTTT,CSALAGGVTDTQYF
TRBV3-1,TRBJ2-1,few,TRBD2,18,TGTGCCAGCAGCGGCGGGACTAGCGGGGGGGTAGACTACAATGAGCAGTTCTTC,CASSGGTSGGVDYNEQFF
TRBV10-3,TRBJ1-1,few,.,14,TGTGCCATCAGTGAGACGGGCCGGAACACTGAAGCTTTCTTT,CAISETGRNTEAFF
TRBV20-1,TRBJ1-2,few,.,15,TGCAGTGCTAGAGATAGGGGGGTATCCAACTATGGCTACACCTTC,CSARDRGVSNYGYTF
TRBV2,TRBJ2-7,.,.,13,TGTGCCAGCAGCGCCCCGTCTGTATCCGAGCAGTACTTC,CASSAPSVSEQYF
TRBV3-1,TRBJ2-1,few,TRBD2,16,TGTGCCAGCAGCCAAGAATTGCTAGCGGGAGGCAATGAGCAGTTCTTC,CASSQELLAGGNEQFF
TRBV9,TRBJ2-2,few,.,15,TGTGCCAGCAGCCAGACTCCGGGGCTAACCGGGGAGCTGTTTTTT,CASSQTPGLTGELFF
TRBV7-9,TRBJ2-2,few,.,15,TGTGCCAGCAGCCGTATCCAGGGGAACACCGGGGAGCTGTTTTTT,CASSRIQGNTGELFF
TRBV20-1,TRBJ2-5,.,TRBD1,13,TGCAGTGCTAGAACAGGGGGTCGGGAGACCCAGTACTTC,CSARTGGRETQYF
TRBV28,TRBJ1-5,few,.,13,TGTGCCAGCTCTGACAGAAACAATCAGCCCCAGCATTTT,CASSDRNNQPQHF
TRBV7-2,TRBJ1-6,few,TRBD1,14,TGTGCCAGCAGCTTATCAGGGGGTAATTCACCCCTCCACTTT,CASSLSGGNSPLHF
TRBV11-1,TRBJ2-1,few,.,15,TGTGCCAGCAGCTTAGGTCCGGGCCCGGGAAATGAGCAGTTCTTC,CASSLGPGPGNEQFF
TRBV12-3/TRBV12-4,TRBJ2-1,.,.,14,TGTGCCAGCAGTTTCTCGACATCCTACAATGAGCAGTTCTTC,CASSFSTSYNEQFF
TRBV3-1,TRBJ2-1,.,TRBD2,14,TGTGCCAGCGGACTGACTTGGACTAGTTCTGAGCAGTTCTTC,CASGLTWTSSEQFF
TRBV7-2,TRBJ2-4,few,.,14,TGTGCCAGCAGCGCCAGCTTGGCCAAAAACATTCAGTACTTC,CASSASLAKNIQYF
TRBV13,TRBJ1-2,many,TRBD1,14,TGTGCCAGCAGCCCAACAGGGGGTGACTATGGCTACACCTTC,CASSPTGGDYGYTF
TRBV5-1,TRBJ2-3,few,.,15,TGCGCCAGCAGCCCGAATGGCGCGAGCACAGATACGCAGTATTTT,CASSPNGASTDTQYF
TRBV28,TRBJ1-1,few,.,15,TGTGCCAGCAGTTTGTTGGAACGACCGAACACTGAAGCTTTCTTT,CASSLLERPNTEAFF
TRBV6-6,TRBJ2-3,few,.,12,TGTGCCAGCAGCGAGCAGTCAGATACGCAGTATTTT,CASSEQSDTQYF
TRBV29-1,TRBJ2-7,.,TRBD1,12,TGCAGCGGGGGACAGGGGAACTACGAGCAGTACTTC,CSGGQGNYEQYF
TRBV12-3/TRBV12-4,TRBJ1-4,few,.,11,TGTGCCAGCAGAGTTAGGGAAAAACTGTTTTTT,CASRVREKLFF
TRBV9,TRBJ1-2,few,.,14,TGTGCCAGCAGCCCGAGGGGGGACAACTATGGCTACACCTTC,CASSPRGDNYGYTF
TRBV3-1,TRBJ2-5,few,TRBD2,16,TGTGCCAGCAGCCAGGTTGCGATGGGGGGGAAAGAGACCCAGTACTTC,CASSQVAMGGKETQYF
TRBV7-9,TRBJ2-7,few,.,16,TGTGCCAGCAGCCCCGGAGGACAGCGTATAATCTACGAGCAGTACTTC,CASSPGGQRIIYEQYF
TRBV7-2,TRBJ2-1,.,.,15,TGTGCCAGCAGCTTACAGCGTCAGGTTTACAATGAGCAGTTCTTC,CASSLQRQVYNEQFF
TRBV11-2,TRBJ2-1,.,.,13,TGTGCCAGCAGCAAGCTAGATTTCAGTGAGCAGTTCTTC,CASSKLDFSEQFF
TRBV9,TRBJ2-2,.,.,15,TGTGCCAGCAGTCCCGGGCAGGGTATCACCGGGGAGCTGTTTTTT,CASSPGQGITGELFF
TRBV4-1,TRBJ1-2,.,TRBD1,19,TGCGCCAGCAGCCAAGAGTCCCGGGCAGGGGGCGGCCGCGACTATGGCTACACCTTC,CASSQESRAGGGRDYGYTF
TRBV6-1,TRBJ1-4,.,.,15,TGTGCCAGCGGCAGGAGTGAGGGGACTAATGAAAAACTGTTTTTT,CASGRSEGTNEKLFF
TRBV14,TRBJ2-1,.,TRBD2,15,TGTGCCAGCAGCCACGAGCGGGGGCTATACAATGAGCAGTTCTTC,CASSHERGLYNEQFF
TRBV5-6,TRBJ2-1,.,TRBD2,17,TGTGCCAGCAGACTTCAGCGGACTAGCGGGCTCTACAATGAGCAGTTCTTC,CASRLQRTSGLYNEQFF
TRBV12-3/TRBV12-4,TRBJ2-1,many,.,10,TGTGCCAGCAGGGGCCCCGAGCAGTTCTTC,CASRGPEQFF
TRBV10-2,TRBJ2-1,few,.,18,TGCGCCAGCAGTGAGAAAGTCGCGGAACTAAGCTCCTACAATGAGCAGTTCTTC,CASSEKVAELSSYNEQFF
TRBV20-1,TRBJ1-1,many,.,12,TGCAGTGCTGAATCCGGGGGCACTGAAGCTTTCTTT,CSAESGGTEAFF
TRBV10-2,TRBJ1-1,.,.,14,TGCGCCAGCACTGCGCGGGAGTTGAACACTGAAGCTTTCTTT,CASTARELNTEAFF
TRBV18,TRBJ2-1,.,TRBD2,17,TGTGCCAGCTCACCACGGGCTAGCGGGGGGTCCTACAATGAGCAGTTCTTC,CASSPRASGGSYNEQFF